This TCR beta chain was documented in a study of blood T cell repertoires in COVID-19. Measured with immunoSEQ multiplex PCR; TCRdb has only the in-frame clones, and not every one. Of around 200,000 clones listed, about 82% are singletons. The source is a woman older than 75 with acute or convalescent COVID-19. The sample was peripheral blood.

The CDR3 DNA reads TGTGCCAGCAGCTTAGTTCTAACTACCAATGAGCAGTTCTTC. Residues: CASSLVLTTNEQFF. The V and J genes are TRBV11-2 and TRBJ2-1; D ambiguous. Germline V gives CDR1 SGHAT, CDR2 FQNNGV. The CDR3 is 14 residues long. V lost 1 base, J lost 6 bases, and 10 bases lay in between.